The 24 T cell receptor beta chains presented below share a single source sample, sequenced in a study of blood T cell repertoires in COVID-19. The method was immunoSEQ multiplex PCR; TCRdb's version includes in-frame clones alone and lacks a portion of them. In the table there are about 320,000 clones, around 85% of which are singletons. The sequenced sample consisted of PBMCs or T cells enriched from blood (not recorded which). The receptors shown here come from a woman aged 25 to 39 who had been exposed to COVID-19.

The chain carries TRBV27 and TRBJ2-1; D unresolved. The CDR3 is 12 residues long. Per the germline V gene, CDR1 is MNHEY and CDR2 is SMNVEV (reference sequence). Trimming shortened V by 1 base and J by 9 bases, and 7 bases separated the two germline ends. CDR3 nucleotides: TGTGCCAGCAGTTTATTGGGCAGTGAGCAGTTCTTC. It is translated as CASSLLGSEQFF.

In its sample, this clone was seen a few times. The J gene is TRBJ2-4, the V gene TRBV5-4; perhaps TRBD1 as D (5 bases). V was trimmed by 4 bases and J by 1 base, leaving 9 bases between them. The CDR3 extends over 14 amino acids. Germline CDR1 and CDR2: SGHNT and YYREEE (reference sequence). The CDR3 loop reads CASSLAGAKNIQYF. CDR3 DNA sequence: TGTGCCAGCAGCCTGGCAGGGGCCAAAAACATTCAGTACTTC.

The chain has TRBV6-1 and TRBJ2-7; 12 bases match TRBD1. V dropped 2 bases and J dropped 6; count of bases not matched to a gene: 5. Germline assignment: CDR1 MNHNS and CDR2 SASEGT. There are 15 residues in the CDR3. CDR3 nucleotides: TGTGCCAGCAGTGAAAGGGACAGGGGGCGGAGCGAGCAGTACTTC. Residues: CASSERDRGRSEQYF.

The chain employs TRBV15 and TRBJ2-5; a possible D gene is TRBD2 (5 bases). V gave up 0 bases and J gave up 3 bases, with 8 bases separating them. CDR3 length: 14 amino acids. Germline V gene data show CDR1 as LNHNV and CDR2 as YYDKDF (reference sequence). Here the CDR3 DNA reads TGTGCCACCAGCAGAGATCAGAGGGAAGAGACCCAGTACTTC. It yields the protein CATSRDQREETQYF.

The chain couples TRBV19 to TRBJ2-3, with 7 bases identical to TRBD1. Trimming removed 5 bases from V and 5 bases from J; junction bases left unmatched: 13. The germline gives CDR1 LNHDA, CDR2 SQIVND (reference sequence). This CDR3 comprises 16 residues. CDR3 amino acids: CASSYNRQGRGDTQYF. The CDR3 DNA follows: TGTGCCAGTAGTTATAACCGACAGGGTCGGGGAGATACGCAGTATTTT.

This chain joins TRBV6-5 and TRBJ2-1; 7 nucleotides agree with TRBD2. CDR1 is MNHEY, CDR2 SVGAGI, per germline. Trimming cost V 8 bases and J 7 bases; bases outside gene matches: 11. The CDR3 is made up of 14 amino acids. Here the CDR3 DNA reads TGTGCCAGCGACGTCGCGGGAGTGGGGAATGAGCAGTTCTTC. This gives the protein CASDVAGVGNEQFF.

CDR3 coding DNA: TGTGCCAGCAGTGATACAGGGAGAAGGAATGAAAAACTGTTTTTT. This translates into CASSDTGRRNEKLFF. This chain connects TRBV2 to TRBJ1-4, with TRBD1 as a possible D gene (6 bases). The CDR3 sequence is 15 residues long. With 3 bases removed from V and 5 bases from J, the gap between germline ends came to 13 bases. Germline CDR1 reads SNHLY; CDR2 reads FYNNEI. The variable domain in full, with the rest retrieved from reference TRBV2 and TRBJ1-4, is EPEVTQTPSHQVTQMGQEVILRCVPISNHLYFYWYRQILGQKVEFLVSFYNNEISEKSEIFDDQFSVERPDGSNFTLKIRSTKLEDSAMYFCASSDTGRRNEKLFFGSGTQLSVL.

The chain is built from TRBV7-9 and TRBJ1-4, with TRBD1 matching over 7 bases. The CDR3 extends over 15 amino acids. With V trimmed by 5 bases and J by 8 bases, 11 bases remained unmatched. The germline gives CDR1 SEHNR, CDR2 FQNEAQ (reference sequence). DNA for the CDR3: TGTGCCAGCAGCCCCCTAGACAGGGCGGGCGAAAAACTGTTTTTT. Its protein product is CASSPLDRAGEKLFF.

Many counts were recorded for this clone. The chain joins TRBV21-1 to TRBJ1-2; the D segment call TRBD1 is taken from the table without a DNA check. TRBV21-1 is labeled a pseudogene. The CDR3 sequence is 15 residues long. The CDR3 nucleotides are TGTGCCAGCAGCAAAGGCTTTAAAGGCAGGGGAGGCTACACCTTC. This sequence encodes CASSKGFKGRGGYTF.

The chain joins TRBV19 to TRBJ2-6; D is unclear. The CDR3 runs 15 residues. V lost 7 bases and J lost 1, with 11 bases in between. Germline CDR1 LNHDA, CDR2 SQIVND (reference sequence). CDR3 nucleotides: TGTGCCAGTACCCTAGAGAGATCTGGGGCCAACGTCCTGACTTTC. Amino acid sequence: CASTLERSGANVLTF.

V usage is TRBV10-2 and J usage is TRBJ2-3, with a tentative D call TRBD1 (6 bases). V gave up 0 bases and J gave up 7 bases, with 17 bases separating them. Germline V CDR1 and CDR2: WSHSY, SAAADI. This CDR3 region has 16 residues. The CDR3 nucleotides read TGCGCCAGCAGTGAGTCATTGGGGGCCTCCACTCATACGCAGTATTTT. Protein: CASSESLGASTHTQYF.

The gene calls are TRBV7-8 and TRBJ1-4; 8 positions agree with TRBD1. Trimming took 6 bases from V and 0 from J; bases not matched to a gene: 3. Germline loops: CDR1 SGHVS, CDR2 FQNEAQ. This CDR3 has 15 amino acids. In DNA, the CDR3 is TGTGCCAGCAGATTGGGACAGGCAACTAATGAAAAACTGTTTTTT. It is translated as CASRLGQATNEKLFF.

The sample holds one count of this clone. The chain joins TRBV19 to TRBJ2-4; D is unclear. Germline CDR1 and CDR2: LNHDA and SQIVND (reference sequence). This CDR3 spans 15 amino acids. V was clipped by 5 bases and J by 1 base, with 12 bases between them. The CDR3 region is CASSPLTNAKNIQYF. The CDR3 nucleotides are TGTGCCAGTAGTCCTTTGACAAATGCCAAAAACATTCAGTACTTC. Looking up the rest from reference TRBV19 and TRBJ2-4 gives the full variable domain: DGGITQSPKYLFRKEGQNVTLSCEQNLNHDAMYWYRQDPGQGLRLIYYSQIVNDFQKGDIAEGYSVSREKKESFPLTVTSAQKNPTAFYLCASSPLTNAKNIQYFGAGTRLSVL.

This clone appeared a single time. The J gene is TRBJ2-1, the V gene TRBV7-9, with 12 bases lining up with TRBD2. Germline-derived CDR1 and CDR2 are SEHNR and FQNEAQ (reference sequence). The V gene end was trimmed by 4 bases and the J gene end by 4 bases; junction bases not matched to a gene: 8. CDR3 length: 17 amino acids. The CDR3 protein is CASSSTSGGPQYNEQFF. CDR3 coding DNA: TGTGCCAGCAGCTCCACTAGCGGGGGGCCACAATACAATGAGCAGTTCTTC.

This clone was detected only a few times. This chain joins TRBV7-2 and TRBJ2-5; possibly TRBD2 for D (6 bases). CDR3 length: 14 amino acids. Germline V gives CDR1 SGHTA, CDR2 FQGNSA. Trimming took off 6 bases at V and 5 bases at J, with 16 bases between the two ends. CDR3 in amino acids: CASSNPGTGETQYF. CDR3 coding DNA: TGTGCCAGCAGTAATCCCGGGACTGGGGAGACCCAGTACTTC.

The genes are TRBV28 and TRBJ2-2, with TRBD2 matching 11 bases. CDR1 is MDHEN and CDR2 is SYDVKM in the germline V gene. The CDR3 is 14 amino acids. V was clipped by 8 bases and J by 4 bases; unmatched bases: 3. The CDR3, as DNA: TGTGCCAGCGACCTAGCGGGAGGCACCGGGGAGCTGTTTTTT. It specifies CASDLAGGTGELFF.

The J gene is TRBJ2-7, the V gene TRBV5-6, with a possible D match to TRBD1 (7 bases). The CDR3 has 14 amino acids. With 3 bases removed from V and 1 base from J, the gap between germline ends came to 11 bases. Germline-derived CDR1 and CDR2 are SGHDT and YYEEEE. The CDR3 DNA reads as TGTGCCAGCAGCTGGAGGGACAGATCCTACGAGCAGTACTTC. The encoded protein is CASSWRDRSYEQYF.

V usage is TRBV30 and J usage is TRBJ1-3; possible D gene TRBD1, 5 bases. V shed 2 bases and J shed 3 bases, with 8 bases lying between them. The length of the CDR3 is 13 residues. Germline CDR1 and CDR2: GTSNPN and SVGIG (reference sequence). The DNA of the CDR3 is TGTGCCTGGAGTCCGGGGGATGGAAACACCATATATTTT. Its protein product is CAWSPGDGNTIYF.

The J gene is TRBJ2-2, the V gene TRBV2; no firm D call. Trimming shortened V by 9 bases and J by 0 bases, and 11 bases separated the two germline ends. The CDR3 covers 14 residues. Germline assignment: CDR1 SNHLY and CDR2 FYNNEI. DNA of the CDR3: TGTGCCAGATCCCCACCAGCGAACACCGGGGAGCTGTTTTTT. Its translation is CARSPPANTGELFF.

The rearrangement joins TRBV6-1 to TRBJ1-2; perhaps TRBD1 as D (5 bases). The germline gives CDR1 MNHNS, CDR2 SASEGT. V was trimmed by 3 bases and J by 4 bases, leaving 9 bases between them. The CDR3 is made up of 13 amino acids. CDR3 amino acids: CASSEGQRYGYTF. The DNA for the CDR3 is TGTGCCAGCAGTGAGGGGCAGCGCTATGGCTACACCTTC.

The J gene is TRBJ1-2, the V gene TRBV4-3, with TRBD1 identical over 9 bases. There are 17 residues in the CDR3. Germline loops: CDR1 LGHNA, CDR2 YSLEER. V was pared by 1 base and J by 4 bases, with 10 bases of the junction left unmatched. CDR3 DNA sequence: TGCGCCAGCAGCCAAGCGGGCCGAACAGGGGGCAGCTATGGCTACACCTTC. Encoded protein: CASSQAGRTGGSYGYTF.

This rearrangement joins TRBV7-9 to TRBJ1-2; tentative D call: TRBD1 (6 bases). This CDR3 region has 12 residues. CDR1 and CDR2 from the germline V gene are SEHNR and FQNEAQ (reference sequence). V was shortened by 3 bases and J by 5 bases, with 7 bases between the two germline ends. The CDR3 protein is CASSFQGYGYTF. Here the CDR3 DNA reads TGTGCCAGCAGCTTCCAGGGGTATGGCTACACCTTC. The full variable domain, in which reference TRBV7-9 and TRBJ1-2 provide the parts outside the CDR3, is DTGVSQNPRHKITKRGQNVTFRCDPISEHNRLYWYRQTLGQGPEFLTYFQNEAQLEKSRLLSDRFSAERPKGSFSTLEIQRTEQGDSAMYLCASSFQGYGYTFGSGTRLTVV.

The chain uses TRBV5-1 and TRBJ1-2; D is unclear. The germline V gene encodes CDR1 SGHRS and CDR2 YFSETQ. The CDR3 sequence is 16 residues long. Trimming took 0 bases from V and 7 from J, leaving 19 bases between them. The CDR3 DNA is TGCGCCAGCAGCTTGGCTCTCAGGACCGCGGGAAGTGGCTACACCTTC. Encoded protein: CASSLALRTAGSGYTF.

The chain recombines TRBV20-1 with TRBJ1-1; tentative D call: TRBD1 (5 bases). Germline V gives CDR1 DFQATT, CDR2 SNEGSKA (reference sequence). This CDR3 is 11 amino acids long. Trimming took 8 bases from V and 8 from J, leaving 15 bases between them. The CDR3 DNA reads as TGCAGTCGGGACCACGGGGGAGAAGCTTTCTTT. This translates into CSRDHGGEAFF.